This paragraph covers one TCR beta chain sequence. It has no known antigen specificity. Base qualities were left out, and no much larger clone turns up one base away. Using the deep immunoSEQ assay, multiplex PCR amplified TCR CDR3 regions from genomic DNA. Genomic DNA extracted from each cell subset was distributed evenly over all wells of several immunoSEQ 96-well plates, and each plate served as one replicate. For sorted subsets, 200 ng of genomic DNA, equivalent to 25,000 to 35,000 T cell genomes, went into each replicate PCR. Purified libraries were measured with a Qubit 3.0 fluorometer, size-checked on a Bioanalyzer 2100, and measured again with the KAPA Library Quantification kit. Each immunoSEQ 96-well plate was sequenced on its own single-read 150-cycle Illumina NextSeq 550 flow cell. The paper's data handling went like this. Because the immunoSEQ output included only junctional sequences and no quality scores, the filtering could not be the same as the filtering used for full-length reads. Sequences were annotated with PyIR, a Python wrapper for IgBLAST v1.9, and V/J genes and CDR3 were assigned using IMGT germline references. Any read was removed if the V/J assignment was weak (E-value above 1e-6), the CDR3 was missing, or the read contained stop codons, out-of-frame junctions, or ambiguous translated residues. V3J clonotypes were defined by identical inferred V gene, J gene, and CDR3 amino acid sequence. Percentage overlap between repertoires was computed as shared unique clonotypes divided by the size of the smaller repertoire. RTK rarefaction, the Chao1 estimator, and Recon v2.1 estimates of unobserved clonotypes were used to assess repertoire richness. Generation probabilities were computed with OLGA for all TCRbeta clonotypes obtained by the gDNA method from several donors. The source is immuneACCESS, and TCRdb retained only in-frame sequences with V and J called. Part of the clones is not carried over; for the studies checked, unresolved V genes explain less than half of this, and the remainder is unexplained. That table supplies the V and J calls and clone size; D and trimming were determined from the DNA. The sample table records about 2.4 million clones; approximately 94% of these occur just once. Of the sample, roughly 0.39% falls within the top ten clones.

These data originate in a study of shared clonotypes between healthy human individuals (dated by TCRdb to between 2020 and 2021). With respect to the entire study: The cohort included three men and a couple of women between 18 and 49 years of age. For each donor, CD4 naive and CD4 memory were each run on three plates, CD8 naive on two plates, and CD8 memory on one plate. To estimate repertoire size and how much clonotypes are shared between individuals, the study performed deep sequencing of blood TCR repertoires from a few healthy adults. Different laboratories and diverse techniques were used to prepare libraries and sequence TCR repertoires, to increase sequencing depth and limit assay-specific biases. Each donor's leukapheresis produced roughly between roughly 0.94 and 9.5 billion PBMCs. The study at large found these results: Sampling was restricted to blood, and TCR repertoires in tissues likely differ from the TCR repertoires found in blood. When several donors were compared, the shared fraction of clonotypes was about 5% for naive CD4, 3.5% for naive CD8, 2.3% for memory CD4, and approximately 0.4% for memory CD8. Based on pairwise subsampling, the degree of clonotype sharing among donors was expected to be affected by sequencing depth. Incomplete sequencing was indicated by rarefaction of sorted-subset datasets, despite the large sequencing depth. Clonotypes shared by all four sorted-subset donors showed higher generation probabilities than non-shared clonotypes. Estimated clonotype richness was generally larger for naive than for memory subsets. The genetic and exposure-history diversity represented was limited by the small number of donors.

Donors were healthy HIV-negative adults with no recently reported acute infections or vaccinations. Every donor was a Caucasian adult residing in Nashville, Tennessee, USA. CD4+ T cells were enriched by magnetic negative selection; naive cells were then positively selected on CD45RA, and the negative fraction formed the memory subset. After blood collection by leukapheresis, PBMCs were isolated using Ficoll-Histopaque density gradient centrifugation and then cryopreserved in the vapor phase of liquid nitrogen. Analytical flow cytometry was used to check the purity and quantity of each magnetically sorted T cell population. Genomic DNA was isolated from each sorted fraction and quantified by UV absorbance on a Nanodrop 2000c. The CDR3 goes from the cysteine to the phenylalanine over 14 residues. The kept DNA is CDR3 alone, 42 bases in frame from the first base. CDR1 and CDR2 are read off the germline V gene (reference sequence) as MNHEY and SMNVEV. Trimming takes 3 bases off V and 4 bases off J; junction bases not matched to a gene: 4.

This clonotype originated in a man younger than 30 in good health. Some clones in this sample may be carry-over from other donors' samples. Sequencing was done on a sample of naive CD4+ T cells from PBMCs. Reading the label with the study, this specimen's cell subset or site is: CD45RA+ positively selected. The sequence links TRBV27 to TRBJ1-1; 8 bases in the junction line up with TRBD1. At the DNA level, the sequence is TGTGCCAGCAGTTTCCAGGGGGCGGGCACTGAAGCTTTCTTT. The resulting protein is CASSFQGAGTEAFF.